This entry is about one T cell receptor (beta chain). One junction end does not reproduce the germline sequence, and a read error may be involved. The source of the sample is a study of blood T cell repertoires in COVID-19. On the study more broadly: Samples came from the United States, Italy and Spain, spanning acute and convalescent COVID-19.

Germline loops: CDR1 SGHVS, CDR2 FNYEAQ. The CDR3 spans 13 residues. TCRdb's table, derived via immunoSEQ multiplex PCR, lists solely in-frame clones and lacks some. Among about 88,000 clones listed, 80% to 95% were seen once. This clonotype was obtained from a man aged 18 to 29 with COVID-19, enrolled during active disease. The chain carries TRBV7-6 and TRBJ2-7; TRBD2 is a possible D gene (6 bases). Material: peripheral blood. CDR3 in amino acids: CASSPGETYEKYF. Written as DNA, the CDR3 is TGTGCCAGCAGCCCGGGGGAGACCTACGAGAAGTACTTC. Looking up the rest from reference TRBV7-6 and TRBJ2-7 gives the full variable domain: GAGVSQSPRYKVTKRGQDVALRCDPISGHVSLYWYRQALGQGPEFLTYFNYEAQQDKSGLPNDRFSAERPEGSISTLTIQRTEQRDSAMYRCASSPGETYEKYFGPGTRLTVT.